This T cell receptor beta chain was retrieved from a study of blood T cell repertoires in COVID-19 (dated by TCRdb to between 2020 and 2021). Context from the whole study: Samples covering the acute and convalescent phases of COVID-19 were provided by collaborators in the United States, Italy and Spain. The material from the prospective study consisted of cDNA or gDNA derived from T cells, B-cell-depleted T cells, or PBMCs. Subjects who had been exposed to COVID-19, were actively infected with it, or had recovered from it provided the deeply sampled blood TCRbeta repertoires that made up the dataset. The repertoires were made available in a free public database intended to serve as a resource for research on the immune response to SARS-CoV-2. Samples came from the ongoing ImmuneRACE study (first 160 participants) plus 1,254 subjects from 6 global collaborators. The sample metadata nearly always contained a de-identified subject ID, COVID-19 status, age in years and sex. Where available, HLA class I and class II types were obtained from metadata supplied by the sample provider rather than from assay-based typing. What the authors observed across the whole study: The amount of clinical and demographic metadata varied by source and participant and was provided uncurated.

Only a few counts were recorded for this clone. Its binding antigen is unknown. No much larger clone exists at a distance of one base, and base qualities are not known. TCRbeta CDR3 regions were amplified from genomic DNA by means of the immunoSEQ Assay, a bias-controlled multiplex PCR. Per the source publication's procedure: The number of nucleated cells in each sample was estimated by amplification of reference gene primers within the assay. Sequence reads were collapsed and filtered to measure the absolute abundance of every unique TCRbeta CDR3 rearrangement. For each sample, productive Simpson clonality was calculated by taking the square root of Simpson's diversity index across productive rearrangements. This immuneACCESS table, as held by TCRdb, lists in-frame sequences with V and J called but not all clones. Of the missing ones, under half trace to an unresolved V gene in checked studies; the others have no known cause. V and J calls and clone size are those listed in that table; D and trimming were worked out from the DNA. The sample table records approximately 360,000 clones; roughly 80% of these occur just once. Together, the top ten hold 5% to 6% of the sample.

Participants in the prospective study were aged about 18 to 90 years, lived in about two dozen United States geographic areas, and enrolled through a virtual design. In the prospective study, participants were assigned to cohorts based on the clinical history participants reported in a screening survey and a study questionnaire. For ImmuneRACE Cohort 3, a participant was defined as recovered based on two consecutive negative NP/OP PCR tests, clearance by a healthcare professional, or resolution of symptoms. In the prospective study, mobile phlebotomists collected whole blood, serum and a nasopharyngeal or oropharyngeal swab from each participant. Additional blood draws and questionnaires over an approximately two-month period could optionally be provided by prospective study participants. Before DNA extraction, prospective study blood samples were shipped either frozen or at room temperature. CDR3 length: 16 amino acids, cysteine to phenylalanine. Left in the record is the CDR3 DNA by itself, 48 bases read in frame from the first base. For CDR1 and CDR2, the germline V gene lists SGDLS and YYNGEE. Germline trimming: 4 bases from V, 1 base from J; junction bases outside gene matches: 8.

The source of this sequence is a woman aged 50 to 60 who had recovered from COVID-19. Here the chain combines TRBV9 and TRBJ2-3; TRBD2 agrees with 8 junctional bases. Sequenced sample: PBMCs or T cells enriched from blood (not recorded which). The CDR3 loop reads CASSPGAGVGTDTQYF. The DNA reads TGTGCCAGCAGCCCGGGAGCGGGAGTGGGCACAGATACGCAGTATTTT. The reference TRBV9 and TRBJ2-3 proteins fill in what lies around the CDR3, so the full variable domain reads DSGVTQTPKHLITATGQRVTLRCSPRSGDLSVYWYQQSLDQGLQFLIQYYNGEERAKGNILERFSAQQFPDLHSELNLSSLELGDSALYFCASSPGAGVGTDTQYFGPGTRLTVL.